These 5 T cell receptor beta chains share one sample of origin, sequenced in a study. TCRdb ran MiXCR on the RT-PCR reads and lists one entry per CDR3 protein. The repertoire includes 550,000 to 750,000 distinct CDR3 sequences, over 12% of them detected once, and about 3.6% sits in the top ten. Sequencing was carried out using memory CD4+ T cells from blood. Source of these receptors: a female donor in good health, serving as a healthy control.

This clonotype came up many times. This chain connects TRBV9 to TRBJ2-2; D may be TRBD1 or TRBD2 (5 bases each). This CDR3 has 14 amino acids. Germline CDR1 reads SGDLS; CDR2 reads YYNGEE. Trimming removed 7 bases at V and 1 base at J, with 11 bases between. As DNA, the CDR3 is TGTGCCAGCGGGATGGGGGAGAACACCGGGGAGCTGTTTTTT. It codes for CASGMGENTGELFF.

The chain employs TRBV3-1 and TRBJ1-1; D is possibly TRBD1 (6 bases). Trimming took 4 bases from V and 4 from J, leaving 10 bases between them. The CDR3 runs 13 residues. Looked up from germline, CDR1 is LGHDT and CDR2 is YNNKEL (reference sequence). The CDR3 reads CASSRTVSTEAFF. In nucleotides, the CDR3 is TGTGCCAGCAGCCGGACAGTAAGCACTGAAGCTTTCTTT. Filled out from reference TRBV3-1 and TRBJ1-1, the complete variable domain reads DTAVSQTPKYLVTQMGNDKSIKCEQNLGHDTMYWYKQDSKKFLKIMFSYNNKELIINETVPNRFSPKSPDKAHLNLHINSLELGDSAVYFCASSRTVSTEAFFGQGTRLTVV.

This clonotype was seen repeatedly, ten times or more. The rearrangement links TRBV7-9 to TRBJ2-5, with no clear D. This CDR3 spans 13 amino acids. V was trimmed by 1 base and J by 2 bases, leaving 5 bases between them. Germline lookup yields CDR1 SEHNR and CDR2 FQNEAQ (reference sequence). CDR3 in amino acids: CASSLVGQETQYF. The CDR3 coding sequence is TGTGCCAGCAGCTTAGTGGGGCAAGAGACCCAGTACTTC. The whole variable domain, remainder taken from reference TRBV7-9 and TRBJ2-5, is DTGVSQNPRHKITKRGQNVTFRCDPISEHNRLYWYRQTLGQGPEFLTYFQNEAQLEKSRLLSDRFSAERPKGSFSTLEIQRTEQGDSAMYLCASSLVGQETQYFGPGTRLLVL.

This clonotype was counted ten times or more. This chain joins TRBV20-1 and TRBJ1-6; 7 bases map to TRBD1. The CDR3 is made up of 13 amino acids. V was clipped by 6 bases and J by 8 bases; unmatched bases: 7. Looked up from germline, CDR1 is DFQATT and CDR2 is SNEGSKA (reference sequence). In DNA form, the CDR3 reads TGCAGTGCGAGACAGGGTTGGGATTCACCCCTCCACTTT. This sequence encodes CSARQGWDSPLHF.

This clonotype was found many times. The V gene is TRBV9, the J gene TRBJ1-1; D unclear. The V gene lost 0 bases and the J gene lost 5 bases, with 8 bases spanning the gap. From germline, CDR1 is SGDLS and CDR2 YYNGEE. CDR3 length: 13 amino acids. The CDR3 here is CASSVAGRTEAFF. The CDR3 region has the DNA TGTGCCAGCAGCGTAGCCGGGAGAACTGAAGCTTTCTTT.